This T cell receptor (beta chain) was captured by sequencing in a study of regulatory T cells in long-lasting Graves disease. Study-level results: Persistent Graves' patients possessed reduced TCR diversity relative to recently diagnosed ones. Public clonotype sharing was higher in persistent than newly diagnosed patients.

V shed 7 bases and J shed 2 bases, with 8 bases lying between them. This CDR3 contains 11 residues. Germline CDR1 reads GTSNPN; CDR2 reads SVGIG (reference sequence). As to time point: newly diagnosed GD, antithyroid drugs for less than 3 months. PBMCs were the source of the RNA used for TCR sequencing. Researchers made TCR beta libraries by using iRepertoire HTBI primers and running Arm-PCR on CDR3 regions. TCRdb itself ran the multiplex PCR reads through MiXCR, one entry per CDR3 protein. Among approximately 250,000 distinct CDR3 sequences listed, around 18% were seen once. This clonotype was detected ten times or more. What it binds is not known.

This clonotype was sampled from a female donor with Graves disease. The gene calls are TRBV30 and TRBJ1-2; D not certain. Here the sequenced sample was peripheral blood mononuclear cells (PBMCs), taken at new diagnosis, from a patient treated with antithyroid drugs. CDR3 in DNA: TGTGCCTTTGAGACCAACTATGGCTACACCTTC. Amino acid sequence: CAFETNYGYTF. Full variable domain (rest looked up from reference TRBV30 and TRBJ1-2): SQTIHQWPATLVQPVGSPLSLECTVEGTSNPNLYWYRQAAGRGLQLLFYSVGIGQISSEVPQNLSASRPQDRQFILSSKKLLLSDSGFYLCAFETNYGYTFGSGTRLTVV.